Below, 31 T cell receptor beta chains from the same sample are listed, as sequenced in a study of technical replicates of blood from a few donors. Sequenced by immunoSEQ multiplex PCR; TCRdb stores in-frame clones only, minus some. This sample has tens of thousands of clones; about 94% occur once, and the top ten carry approximately 0.41%. The material sequenced was T cells isolated from PBMCs. The source of these receptors is a human donor in good health.

The J gene is TRBJ1-1, the V gene TRBV6-5; no definite D call. CDR1 MNHEY and CDR2 SVGAGI come from the germline V gene. The CDR3 consists of 12 residues. V gave up 6 bases and J gave up 2 bases, with 7 bases separating them. The CDR3 sequence: CASSPGNTEAFF. CDR3 DNA: TGTGCCAGCAGCCCTGGCAACACTGAAGCTTTCTTT.

Points on this clone: The junction differs from germline at one of its ends, possibly a read error. The V and J genes are TRBV7-8 and TRBJ2-1, with D uncertain. The CDR3 consists of 10 residues. The germline CDR1 and CDR2 sequences are SGHVS and FQNEAQ. CDR3 coding DNA: TGTGCCAGCTTAGACAAGGAGCAGTTCTTC. It encodes CASLDKEQFF. The full variable domain, in which reference TRBV7-8 and TRBJ2-1 provide the parts outside the CDR3, is GAGVSQSPRYKVAKRGQDVALRCDPISGHVSLFWYQQALGQGPEFLTYFQNEAQLDKSGLPSDRFFAERPEGSVSTLKIQRTQQEDSAVYLCASLDKEQFFGPGTRLTVL.

A word on this clone: At one end the junction does not follow the germline gene, possibly because of a read error. The V call is TRBV27, the J call TRBJ2-5; 8 bases line up with TRBD1. Looked up from germline, CDR1 is MNHEY and CDR2 is SMNVEV (reference sequence). The CDR3 runs to 15 residues. CDR3 sequence reads: CASSLGPGGLEIQYF. In DNA form, the CDR3 reads TGTGCCAGCAGTTTAGGTCCAGGGGGCTTGGAGATCCAGTACTTC.

This rearrangement joins TRBV6-5 to TRBJ1-1, with D perhaps TRBD1 (6 bases). Looked up from germline, CDR1 is MNHEY and CDR2 is SVGAGI. V was cut by 0 bases and J by 12 bases, with 11 bases left in between. The CDR3 spans 12 residues. Written as DNA, the CDR3 is TGTGCCAGCAGTTACTCCCGGGGGGCAACTTTCTTT. Protein sequence: CASSYSRGATFF.

V gene TRBV7-9 combines with J gene TRBJ1-2, with D tentatively TRBD1 (5 bases). Germline V gene lookup returns CDR1 SEHNR and CDR2 FQNEAQ (reference sequence). The CDR3 is 14 amino acids. Trimming removed 5 bases from V and 7 bases from J, with 17 bases in between. Here the CDR3 DNA reads TGTGCCAGCAGCCCCGAGGACCGGAGGGGTGGCTACACCTTC. It codes for CASSPEDRRGGYTF.

The chain recombines TRBV19 with TRBJ1-1; possible D gene TRBD1, 6 bases. Germline CDR1 and CDR2: LNHDA and SQIVND (reference sequence). The length of the CDR3 is 18 residues. The V gene lost 3 bases and the J gene lost 2 bases, with 22 bases spanning the gap. The CDR3 sequence is CASSIPWGGSYQNTEAFF. The CDR3 DNA sequence: TGTGCCAGTAGTATCCCATGGGGGGGCTCCTACCAAAACACTGAAGCTTTCTTT.

The chain joins TRBV6-5 to TRBJ2-3; D may be TRBD1 (5 bases). Germline loops: CDR1 MNHEY, CDR2 SVGAGI. This CDR3 has 15 amino acids. V lost 5 bases and J lost 0, with 12 bases in between. The CDR3 sequence is CASSPRTRSTDTQYF. CDR3 in DNA: TGTGCCAGCAGTCCCCGGACACGCAGCACAGATACGCAGTATTTT.

The rearrangement uses TRBV7-9 and TRBJ2-3; D unresolved. Germline V CDR1 and CDR2: SEHNR, FQNEAQ (reference sequence). The germline V and J ends were trimmed by 4 bases and 1 base, with 9 bases remaining between them. This CDR3 has 14 amino acids. The CDR3 here is CASSYSSGTDTQYF. In DNA, the CDR3 is TGTGCCAGCAGCTATTCAAGCGGCACAGATACGCAGTATTTT. Full variable domain (outside the CDR3, taken from reference TRBV7-9 and TRBJ2-3): DTGVSQNPRHKITKRGQNVTFRCDPISEHNRLYWYRQTLGQGPEFLTYFQNEAQLEKSRLLSDRFSAERPKGSFSTLEIQRTEQGDSAMYLCASSYSSGTDTQYFGPGTRLTVL.

J is TRBJ1-1 and V is TRBV6-5; D perhaps matches TRBD1 (6 bases). V gave up 7 bases and J gave up 3 bases, with 15 bases separating them. This CDR3 is built from 14 residues. Germline V lookup: CDR1 MNHEY, CDR2 SVGAGI. Written as DNA, the CDR3 is TGTGCCAGCAACCCACAGGGTCCGCACACTGAAGCTTTCTTT. Residues: CASNPQGPHTEAFF.

The chain links TRBV5-1 to TRBJ2-7; TRBD2 matches 7 bases. V shed 0 bases and J 3 bases; nucleotides not matched to a gene: 6. CDR3 length equals 15 residues. Germline V gives CDR1 SGHRS, CDR2 YFSETQ. CDR3 loop: CASSLGLAVNYEQYF. CDR3 coding DNA: TGCGCCAGCAGCTTGGGGCTAGCGGTTAACTACGAGCAGTACTTC.

The rearrangement links TRBV7-9 to TRBJ1-2, with D tentatively TRBD1 (6 bases). This CDR3 comprises 14 residues. CDR1 SEHNR and CDR2 FQNEAQ come from the germline V gene (reference sequence). Trimming took off 7 bases at V and 8 bases at J, with 20 bases between the two ends. CDR3 loop: CASTLRGGRLGYTF. In DNA form, the CDR3 reads TGTGCCAGCACCCTTAGGGGGGGGCGCTTAGGCTACACCTTC.

The chain joins TRBV30 to TRBJ2-7; 8 nucleotides align to TRBD1. Germline V gene data show CDR1 as GTSNPN and CDR2 as SVGIG (reference sequence). Trimming cost V 0 bases and J 6 bases; bases outside gene matches: 7. This CDR3 has 14 amino acids. In DNA, the CDR3 is TGTGCCTGGAGTGTGTCCAGGGGGCGAACCGAGCAGTACTTC. It codes for CAWSVSRGRTEQYF.

This chain connects TRBV7-2 to TRBJ1-3, with D perhaps TRBD1 (6 bases). Per germline, CDR1 SGHTA and CDR2 FQGNSA. This CDR3 is 14 amino acids long. Trimming stripped 2 bases from V and 2 bases from J, with 7 bases between. CDR3 bases: TGTGCCAGCAGCTTACAGGGGCCTGGAAACACCATATATTTT. Its protein is CASSLQGPGNTIYF. The full variable domain, rest sourced from reference TRBV7-2 and TRBJ1-3, is GAGVSQSPSNKVTEKGKDVELRCDPISGHTALYWYRQSLGQGLEFLIYFQGNSAPDKSGLPSDRFSAERTGGSVSTLTIQRTQQEDSAVYLCASSLQGPGNTIYFGEGSWLTVV.

The chain's CDR3 is CARRDRAYTIYF. In nucleotides, the CDR3 is TGTGCCAGGAGAGACAGGGCGTACACCATATATTTT. The chain employs TRBV2 and TRBJ1-3, with 7 bases matching TRBD1. Trimming took 9 bases from V and 8 from J; bases not matched to a gene: 7. The CDR3 has 12 residues. Germline-derived CDR1 and CDR2 are SNHLY and FYNNEI.

The chain employs TRBV5-1 and TRBJ2-1; D possibly corresponds to TRBD2 (6 bases). Trimming took 4 bases from V and 10 from J, leaving 18 bases between them. CDR1 is SGHRS, CDR2 YFSETQ, per germline. This CDR3 spans 14 amino acids. CDR3 residues: CASSVGRLLEEQFF. DNA for the CDR3: TGCGCCAGCAGCGTTGGGAGGCTACTAGAAGAGCAGTTCTTC.

The chain joins TRBV29-1 to TRBJ1-5; 12 positions match TRBD1. Trimming at V came to 5 bases and at J to 3 bases, leaving 5 bases not matched to a gene. The CDR3 consists of 15 residues. From germline, CDR1 is SQVTM and CDR2 ANQGSEA. In nucleotides, the CDR3 is TGCAGCGTTTCCGGGACAGGGGGCTTCAATCAGCCCCAGCATTTT. Amino acid sequence: CSVSGTGGFNQPQHF. Drawing the rest from reference TRBV29-1 and TRBJ1-5, the complete variable domain is SAVISQKPSRDICQRGTSLTIQCQVDSQVTMMFWYRQQPGQSLTLIATANQGSEATYESGFVIDKFPISRPNLTFSTLTVSNMSPEDSSIYLCSVSGTGGFNQPQHFGDGTRLSIL.

The rearrangement joins TRBV7-2 to TRBJ2-5, with D possibly being TRBD2 (6 bases). CDR1 is SGHTA, CDR2 FQGNSA, per germline. This CDR3 has 14 amino acids. The V end was cut by 5 bases, the J end by 2 bases, with 12 bases between. The CDR3 bases are TGTGCCAGCAGCCTAAGGCGGGGACAAGAGACCCAGTACTTC. Protein: CASSLRRGQETQYF.

V is TRBV7-2 and J is TRBJ2-7; D gene unclear. Germline assignment: CDR1 SGHTA and CDR2 FQGNSA. CDR3 size: 12 residues. Trimming pared 3 bases from V and 4 bases from J, leaving 7 bases between. This chain's CDR3 is CASSFFPYEQYF. The CDR3 region has the DNA TGTGCCAGCAGCTTCTTCCCTTACGAGCAGTACTTC.

V and J are TRBV7-2 and TRBJ2-7, with 9 nucleotides matching TRBD2. CDR3 length: 16 amino acids. Losses at the gene ends were 0 bases for V and 3 bases for J; bases not matched to a gene: 6. The germline CDR1 and CDR2 sequences are SGHTA and FQGNSA. The CDR3 nucleotides are TGTGCCAGCAGCTTAGCAGCTAGCGGGATGTTCTACGAGCAGTACTTC. Translation gives CASSLAASGMFYEQYF.

The V call is TRBV19, the J call TRBJ2-4; a weak D match, TRBD1 (5 bases). The CDR3 contains 14 residues. Trimming left V 5 bases short and J 7 bases short, with 15 bases between. Germline loops: CDR1 LNHDA, CDR2 SQIVND (reference sequence). CDR3 amino acids: CASSGSGKGNIQYF. The CDR3 nucleotides read TGTGCCAGTAGTGGGTCAGGGAAGGGGAACATTCAGTACTTC.

The chain joins TRBV27 to TRBJ1-1; D gene unclear. Trimming stripped 6 bases from V and 4 bases from J, with 15 bases between. The CDR3 runs 14 residues. Germline V CDR1 and CDR2: MNHEY, SMNVEV (reference sequence). The CDR3, as DNA: TGTGCCAGCAGGGCCCTAGGAGGTTCCACTGAAGCTTTCTTT. Protein: CASRALGGSTEAFF.

On this clone: Other DNA sequences in the sample encode the same CDR3. The chain links TRBV9 to TRBJ1-1, with D maybe TRBD1 (5 bases). From germline, CDR1 is SGDLS and CDR2 YYNGEE. Trimming removed 0 bases from V and 6 bases from J, with 9 bases in between. The CDR3 is 13 amino acids. The CDR3 spells CASSVEQGAEAFF. CDR3 DNA: TGTGCCAGCAGCGTAGAACAAGGGGCTGAAGCTTTCTTT.

In this sample, this clone turned up once. The genes are TRBV6-5 and TRBJ2-5, with 10 bases fitting TRBD2. Per the germline V gene, CDR1 is MNHEY and CDR2 is SVGAGI. With 4 bases clipped from V and 7 bases from J, the junction kept 9 bases outside the gene matches. This CDR3 region has 15 residues. The CDR3 protein is CASSSSVAGGGTQYF. CDR3 coding DNA: TGTGCCAGCAGTTCCTCCGTAGCGGGAGGCGGGACCCAGTACTTC.

The chain combines TRBV7-2 with TRBJ2-1; D call uncertain. The V end was cut by 0 bases, the J end by 4 bases, with 4 bases between. This CDR3 has 13 amino acids. Germline CDR1 reads SGHTA; CDR2 reads FQGNSA. CDR3 nucleotides: TGTGCCAGCAGCTTAGCGGAGTACAATGAGCAGTTCTTC. Translation: CASSLAEYNEQFF. Full variable domain (missing parts from reference TRBV7-2 and TRBJ2-1): GAGVSQSPSNKVTEKGKDVELRCDPISGHTALYWYRQSLGQGLEFLIYFQGNSAPDKSGLPSDRFSAERTGGSVSTLTIQRTQQEDSAVYLCASSLAEYNEQFFGPGTRLTVL.

Note on this clone: One junction end disagrees with the germline gene, perhaps due to a read error. CDR3 in amino acids: CASREDRNTEAFF. In nucleotides, the CDR3 is TGTGCCAGCAGAGAAGACAGGAACACTGAAGCTTTCTTT. The rearrangement links TRBV2 to TRBJ1-1; tentatively, D is TRBD1 (5 bases). Germline assignment: CDR1 SNHLY and CDR2 FYNNEI. CDR3 length equals 13 residues.

The chain carries TRBV5-1 and TRBJ2-1; TRBD2 agrees at 10 bases. The CDR3 runs 15 residues. V was pared by 4 bases and J by 5 bases, with 6 bases of the junction left unmatched. Germline-derived CDR1 and CDR2 are SGHRS and YFSETQ. The CDR3 protein is CASSSTSGNNNEQFF. CDR3 sequence (DNA): TGCGCCAGCAGCAGCACTAGCGGGAACAACAATGAGCAGTTCTTC.

The chain recombines TRBV2 with TRBJ2-7; no definite D call. CDR3 length: 12 amino acids. The germline V and J ends were trimmed by 6 bases and 3 bases, with 9 bases remaining between them. Germline assignment: CDR1 SNHLY and CDR2 FYNNEI. This CDR3 reads CASRPDIYEQYF. The CDR3 coding sequence is TGTGCCAGCAGGCCCGACATCTACGAGCAGTACTTC.

The V call is TRBV5-6, the J call TRBJ1-2; maybe TRBD1 (5 bases). Germline CDR1 is SGHDT and CDR2 is YYEEEE. The CDR3 covers 14 residues. The V and J ends lost 2 bases and 2 bases respectively, with 10 bases between them. DNA of the CDR3: TGTGCCAGCAGCTTCTCGGACACAAACTATGGCTACACCTTC. Translated: CASSFSDTNYGYTF.

The rearrangement uses TRBV5-6 and TRBJ1-1; maybe TRBD1 (5 bases). Trimming stripped 1 base from V and 4 bases from J, with 17 bases between. The germline V gene has CDR1 SGHDT and CDR2 YYEEEE. The CDR3 consists of 16 residues. For the CDR3, the DNA is TGTGCCAGCAGCTTGAAGGGTGCAGGGAAGGTCACTGAAGCTTTCTTT. It codes for CASSLKGAGKVTEAFF. Filled out from reference TRBV5-6 and TRBJ1-1, the complete variable domain reads DAGVTQSPTHLIKTRGQQVTLRCSPKSGHDTVSWYQQALGQGPQFIFQYYEEEERQRGNFPDRFSGHQFPNYSSELNVNALLLGDSALYLCASSLKGAGKVTEAFFGQGTRLTVV.

The rearrangement links TRBV5-4 to TRBJ2-1; 8 nucleotides agree with TRBD2. The length of the CDR3 is 13 residues. CDR1 and CDR2 from the germline V gene are SGHNT and YYREEE (reference sequence). V gave up 3 bases and J gave up 7 bases; unmatched junction bases: 3. The CDR3 sequence is CASSSAGVNEQFF. The CDR3 coding sequence is TGTGCCAGCAGCTCAGCGGGAGTAAATGAGCAGTTCTTC.

The V gene is TRBV5-1, the J gene TRBJ1-2, with TRBD1 identical over 9 bases. The V segment lost 0 bases and the J segment 4 bases; nucleotides outside the gene matches: 10. This CDR3 contains 17 residues. The germline V gene encodes CDR1 SGHRS and CDR2 YFSETQ. The CDR3 spells CASSLGTGDPGSYGYTF. For the CDR3, the DNA is TGCGCCAGCAGCTTGGGGACAGGGGACCCCGGGAGCTATGGCTACACCTTC.